This T cell receptor (beta chain) was documented in a study of response to subunit inactivated influenza vaccine. Findings of the study overall: The authors offered the suggestion that each seasonal influenza vaccination recruits few new T cells.

V lost 5 bases to trimming and J lost 0 bases; unmatched junction nucleotides: 5. Germline values: CDR1 LGHNA, CDR2 YNFKEQ. This CDR3 is built from 15 residues. TCRdb ran MiXCR on the RT-PCR reads and lists one entry per CDR3 protein. The sample holds hundreds of thousands of distinct CDR3 sequences, about 15% seen once. This clonotype was seen repeatedly, ten times or more. Its antigen is unknown. This receptor was taken from a man in his forties or fifties who received an inactivated influenza vaccine. Sequenced material: PBMCs from blood, taken 14 to 15 days before vaccination. The rearrangement uses TRBV4-2 and TRBJ2-7; the match to TRBD1 covers 9 bases. In DNA, the CDR3 is TGTGCCAGCAGCGCCACGACAGGGGGCTCCTACGAGCAGTACTTC. Translating gives CASSATTGGSYEQYF.